One sample yielded the 20 T cell receptor beta chains listed below, sequenced in a study of TET2 disruption in CD19-targeted CAR T cells. These receptors lack a known antigen. The treatment is: autologous CTL019 cells: CD19 CAR with 4-1BB and CD3 zeta domains. Profiling relied on immunoSEQ multiplex PCR, and the TCRdb table lists in-frame clones only, not all of them. The sample has around 27,000 clones, and its top ten clones hold less than 2%. The material was CD8- CAR+ T cells sorted from cultured blood T cells, obtained for CD19 CAR T cell therapy. Subset meaning: CD8-negative CAR-positive T cells from the infusion product. All receptors come from a man aged 65-85 years with chronic lymphocytic leukemia.

Comment on this clone: The read ends 3 residues early relative to the CDR3; the germline J gene fills the gap. The chain uses TRBV12-3 or TRBV12-4 and TRBJ2-5, with 10 bases lining up with TRBD2. Germline trimming cut 3 bases from V and 5 bases from J; bases unmatched to any gene: 3. The CDR3 loop spans 14 amino acids. CDR3 amino acids: CASSFSGGRETQYF. CDR3 bases read: TGTGCCAGCAGTTTTAGCGGGGGGAGGGAGACC.

As to this clone: The read ends 3 residues before the CDR3 terminus; that terminus is restored from the germline J gene. V usage is TRBV7-3 and J usage is TRBJ1-2; 12 bases line up with TRBD1. The CDR3 consists of 17 residues. CDR1 is SGHTA, CDR2 FQGTGA, per germline. The part of the CDR3 DNA that was read is TGTGCCAGCAGCTTAGATTCCGGGACAGGGGGCCGAGGTGAC. This codes for CASSLDSGTGGRGD. The entire CDR3 protein is CASSLDSGTGGRGDYTF.

Concerning this clone itself: The CDR3 end is not reached by the read, which stops 3 residues before it; the germline J gene fills it in. This chain connects TRBV19 to TRBJ1-1, with D possibly matching TRBD1 (5 bases). CDR3 length: 15 residues. V was pared by 7 bases and J by 0 bases, with 15 bases between. Germline V gene data show CDR1 as LNHDA and CDR2 as SQIVND (reference sequence). The DNA read from the CDR3 is TGTGCCAGTAAAGGCAGGGAACTCATGAACACTGAA. Translating gives CASKGRELMNTE. The full CDR3 protein reads CASKGRELMNTEAFF. Full variable domain (remainder filled in from reference TRBV19 and TRBJ1-1): DGGITQSPKYLFRKEGQNVTLSCEQNLNHDAMYWYRQDPGQGLRLIYYSQIVNDFQKGDIAEGYSVSREKKESFPLTVTSAQKNPTAFYLCASKGRELMNTEAFFGQGTRLTVV.

For this clone: The read ends 3 residues before the CDR3 terminus; that terminus is restored from the germline J gene. The chain joins TRBV20-1 to TRBJ2-1; TRBD2 is a possible D gene (5 bases). Between the trimmed V and J ends, which lost 5 bases and 5 bases, there was a span of 10 bases. The CDR3 has 12 amino acids. Germline CDR1 reads DFQATT; CDR2 reads SNEGSKA (reference sequence). CDR3 sequence reads: CSAGYGDNEQFF. The CDR3 DNA, read in part, is TGCAGTGCTGGCTACGGGGACAATGAG.

Remarks on this clone: Read data end 3 residues before the CDR3 end; the end is taken from the germline J gene. The chain joins TRBV6-2 or TRBV6-3 to TRBJ1-5, with 8 bases lining up with TRBD1. V gave up 4 bases and J gave up 6 bases; unmatched junction bases: 8. Germline V gene lookup returns CDR1 MNHEY and CDR2 SVGEGT. The CDR3 runs 15 residues. The sequenced part of the CDR3 DNA is TGTGCCAGCAGTTCGGACAGGGATAGTACTCAGCCC. Encoded protein: CASSSDRDSTQP. The entire CDR3 sequence reads CASSSDRDSTQPQHF.

Concerning this clone: The CDR3 end is not reached by the read, which stops 3 residues before it; the germline J gene fills it in. The V gene is TRBV20-1, the J gene TRBJ2-7; no definite D call. V gave up 3 bases and J gave up 1 base, with 10 bases separating them. Germline CDR1 is DFQATT and CDR2 is SNEGSKA (reference sequence). The CDR3 is 13 residues long. CDR3 DNA, as far as it was read: TGCAGTGCTAGCCTCCCCAGTTCCTACGAG. This codes for CSASLPSSYE. In full, the CDR3 reads CSASLPSSYEQYF.

The CDR3: CASSPGLAGSNDYTF. CDR3 DNA, as far as it was read: TGTGCCAGCAGCCCGGGACTAGCGGGGAGCAATGAC. The genes are TRBV7-3 and TRBJ1-2; maybe TRBD1 (5 bases). The read ends 3 residues early relative to the CDR3; the germline J gene fills the gap. The CDR3 is 15 amino acids. Germline lookup yields CDR1 SGHTA and CDR2 FQGTGA.

With respect to this clone: The CDR3 goes on 3 residues after the read ends, and that part is filled in from the germline J gene. V usage is TRBV20-1 and J usage is TRBJ2-4, with 9 bases matching TRBD1. CDR1 DFQATT and CDR2 SNEGSKA come from the germline V gene (reference sequence). CDR3 size: 13 residues. The sequenced part of the CDR3 DNA is TGCAGTGCTTCACCGGGACAGGGATATGGT. It specifies CSASPGQGYG. The entire CDR3 reads CSASPGQGYGQYF.

Note on this clone: The read ends 3 residues before the CDR3 terminus; that terminus is restored from the germline J gene. Other DNA variants within this sample encode the same CDR3. This sequence joins TRBV11-2 and TRBJ1-3, with unresolved D. CDR1 is SGHAT and CDR2 is FQNNGV in the germline V gene. The CDR3 has 13 amino acids. Between the trimmed V and J ends, which lost 0 bases and 8 bases, there was a span of 8 bases. CDR3 DNA, as far as it was read: TGTGCCAGCAGCTTAGAACAGATGTACACC. Its protein product is CASSLEQMYT. Given in full, the CDR3 is CASSLEQMYTIYF.

Comment on this clone: Other DNA sequences in this sample translate to the same CDR3. The CDR3 spells CASSLDPPGYEQYF. The sequenced CDR3 bases are TGTGCCAGCAGCTTAGATCCCCCCGGTTACGAG. The rearrangement joins TRBV11-2 to TRBJ2-7; the D is unclear. The CDR3 end lies 3 residues beyond the end of the read and is filled in from the germline J gene. Germline lookup yields CDR1 SGHAT and CDR2 FQNNGV. This CDR3 has 14 residues. Trimming took 0 bases from V and 4 from J, leaving 10 bases between them.

Concerning this clone: The CDR3 goes on 3 residues after the read ends, and that part is filled in from the germline J gene. The rearrangement uses TRBV19 and TRBJ2-3, with 7 bases that match TRBD1. Losses at the gene ends were 6 bases for V and 3 bases for J; bases not matched to a gene: 12. Germline V gene sequence: CDR1 LNHDA, CDR2 SQIVND (reference sequence). The length of the CDR3 is 16 residues. The CDR3 reads CASSQYSTGITDTQYF. The part of the CDR3 DNA that was read is TGTGCCAGTAGCCAATACTCGACAGGGATAACAGATACG.

As for this clone: The observed sequence ends 3 residues before the CDR3 terminus, with the missing tail filled in from the germline J gene. The chain carries TRBV28 and TRBJ1-1; D unclear. Germline CDR1 MDHEN, CDR2 SYDVKM. V was trimmed by 5 bases and J by 1 base, leaving 8 bases between them. The CDR3 totals 13 residues. CDR3 DNA (partial): TGTGCCAGCAGTCCCCACACGAACACTGAA. Translating it yields CASSPHTNTE. The whole CDR3 reads CASSPHTNTEAFF.

With respect to this clone: The read finishes 3 residues shy of the CDR3 end, and the germline J gene is used to complete it. V is TRBV19 and J is TRBJ2-4; D uncertain. CDR1 and CDR2 from the germline V gene are LNHDA and SQIVND (reference sequence). The CDR3 runs to 13 residues. The covered CDR3 bases are TGTGCCAGTAGTATGAAGGCGGATGAGCCT. Its protein product is CASSMKADEP. Given in full, the CDR3 is CASSMKADEPQYF.

A note on this clone: The observed sequence ends 3 residues before the CDR3 terminus, with the missing tail filled in from the germline J gene. The chain carries TRBV5-6 and TRBJ2-7; 9 nucleotides align to TRBD1. Trimming removed 0 bases from V and 2 bases from J; junction bases left unmatched: 0. The CDR3 sequence is 14 residues long. Germline CDR1 is SGHDT and CDR2 is YYEEEE. CDR3 sequence reads: CASSLGQGAYEQYF. The covered CDR3 bases are TGTGCCAGCAGCTTGGGACAGGGGGCCTACGAG. The whole variable domain, filled in from reference TRBV5-6 and TRBJ2-7, reads DAGVTQSPTHLIKTRGQQVTLRCSPKSGHDTVSWYQQALGQGPQFIFQYYEEEERQRGNFPDRFSGHQFPNYSSELNVNALLLGDSALYLCASSLGQGAYEQYFGPGTRLTVT.

CDR3 residues: CASSLGLRSYDYTF. The DNA read from the CDR3 is TGTGCCAGCAGCTTAGGACTACGATCCTACGAC. V is TRBV7-2 and J is TRBJ1-2; the D is unclear. The read ends 3 residues early relative to the CDR3; the germline J gene fills the gap. The germline gives CDR1 SGHTA, CDR2 FQGNSA. The length of the CDR3 is 14 residues.

Worth noting for this clone: The read ends 3 residues shy of where the CDR3 ends; the end is completed using the germline J gene. This rearrangement joins TRBV9 to TRBJ2-1, with 8 bases lining up with TRBD1. The germline CDR1 and CDR2 sequences are SGDLS and YYNGEE. V trimming: 0 bases; J trimming: 9 bases; junction bases outside the gene matches: 11. CDR3 length equals 16 residues. CDR3: CASSVGPLDRVGEQFF. Partial CDR3 DNA: TGTGCCAGCAGCGTAGGCCCCCTGGACAGGGTCGGTGAG.

As regards this clone: The read terminates 3 residues ahead of where the CDR3 ends, so the germline J gene completes it. The chain combines TRBV12-3 or TRBV12-4 with TRBJ2-4, with D tentatively TRBD2 (7 bases). V gave up 3 bases and J gave up 5 bases, with 14 bases separating them. The CDR3 totals 15 residues. Partial CDR3 DNA: TGTGCCAGCAGTTTTGGGGGGGCTCGTGAAAACATT. It translates to CASSFGGARENI. The entire CDR3 reads CASSFGGARENIQYF.

A remark on this clone: The CDR3 goes on 3 residues after the read ends, and that part is filled in from the germline J gene. The chain couples TRBV5-1 to TRBJ2-5, with unresolved D. The germline CDR1 and CDR2 sequences are SGHRS and YFSETQ. V was cut by 2 bases and J by 0 bases, with 8 bases left in between. The CDR3 totals 14 residues. CDR3 DNA, as far as it was read: TGCGCCAGCAGCTTCGGTTCTTACCAAGAGACC. Protein: CASSFGSYQET. The full CDR3 reads CASSFGSYQETQYF.

A note on this clone: Read coverage stops 3 residues before the CDR3 terminus; the germline J gene supplies the remainder. This chain links TRBV2 with TRBJ1-2; TRBD1 might be the D (6 bases). The V end lost 6 bases, the J end lost 4 bases, and 15 bases lay between the germline ends. From germline, CDR1 is SNHLY and CDR2 FYNNEI. The length of the CDR3 is 14 residues. CDR3 DNA (partial): TGTGCCAGCAGGCACGAACAGGGCCCCTATGGC. Its protein product is CASRHEQGPYG. The entire CDR3 protein is CASRHEQGPYGYTF.

The part of the CDR3 DNA that was read is TGCGCCAGCAGCTTGGGACAGGGCCCCTATGGT. This translates into CASSLGQGPYG. In full, the CDR3 is CASSLGQGPYGQYF. V is TRBV5-1 and J is TRBJ2-4; 7 nucleotides match TRBD1. The CDR3 goes on 3 residues after the read ends, and that part is filled in from the germline J gene. This CDR3 spans 14 amino acids. CDR1 SGHRS and CDR2 YFSETQ come from the germline V gene.